The 9 T cell receptor beta chains below all came from one sample that was sequenced in a study of technical replicates of blood from a few donors listed by TCRdb under 2017. The library was obtained by the immunoSEQ multiplex PCR assay. Entries here come from immuneACCESS through TCRdb and include only in-frame sequences with V and J called. Some clones fail to appear in such tables; in the studies checked, an unresolved V gene covers under half of the shortfall, and the cause of the remainder is unknown. The sample table contains 100,000 or so clones; only one count was recorded for approximately 94% of them. The ten largest clones represent roughly 0.22% of the sample. Material for sequencing was T cells isolated from PBMCs. The receptor set was obtained from a human donor in good health.

The chain is built from TRBV4-1 and TRBJ1-6; D remains unclear. The CDR3 has 17 amino acids. Germline-derived CDR1 and CDR2 are MGHRA and YSYEKL. Trimming shortened V by 1 base and J by 3 bases, and 13 bases separated the two germline ends. As DNA, the CDR3 is TGCGCCAGCAGCCAAGCCCTGGCGGGGAACTATAATTCACCCCTCCACTTT. Protein: CASSQALAGNYNSPLHF.

The V gene is TRBV2, the J gene TRBJ1-5; D gene uncertain. This CDR3 is built from 15 residues. V was shortened by 1 base and J by 4 bases, with 11 bases between the two germline ends. CDR1 and CDR2 from the germline V gene are SNHLY and FYNNEI. The CDR3 coding sequence is TGTGCCAGCAGTGAAGGGCCTGTTTATAATCAGCCCCAGCATTTT. Translated: CASSEGPVYNQPQHF.

The rearrangement joins TRBV19 to TRBJ2-3, with a tentative D call TRBD2 (6 bases). CDR1 and CDR2 from the germline V gene are LNHDA and SQIVND (reference sequence). Between the trimmed V and J ends, which lost 3 bases and 2 bases, there was a span of 9 bases. CDR3 length equals 14 residues. The CDR3 nucleotides read TGTGCCAGTAGTATTCGGGACTCCACAGATACGCAGTATTTT. Residues: CASSIRDSTDTQYF. The variable domain in full, completed from reference TRBV19 and TRBJ2-3, reads DGGITQSPKYLFRKEGQNVTLSCEQNLNHDAMYWYRQDPGQGLRLIYYSQIVNDFQKGDIAEGYSVSREKKESFPLTVTSAQKNPTAFYLCASSIRDSTDTQYFGPGTRLTVL.

This clone occurred once. The rearrangement uses TRBV9 and TRBJ2-2; D is possibly TRBD1 (6 bases). V was cut by 0 bases and J by 4 bases, with 13 bases left in between. Germline assignment: CDR1 SGDLS and CDR2 YYNGEE. The CDR3 consists of 16 residues. CDR3 sequence (DNA): TGTGCCAGCAGCGTAGCTACAGGGCGTAGCACCGGGGAGCTGTTTTTT. This translates into CASSVATGRSTGELFF.

CDR3 sequence: CASSVRGVSYNEQFF. The CDR3 bases are TGTGCCAGCAGTGTACGGGGGGTCTCCTACAATGAGCAGTTCTTC. The chain couples TRBV7-3 to TRBJ2-1, with TRBD2 identical over 7 bases. The V gene's germline CDR1 is SGHTA and CDR2 FQGTGA. The CDR3 is 15 amino acids. With 6 bases clipped from V and 0 bases from J, the junction kept 5 bases outside the gene matches.

The chain carries TRBV19 and TRBJ1-2; the match to TRBD1 covers 10 bases. V lost 5 bases to trimming and J lost 4 bases; unmatched junction nucleotides: 7. Germline V gives CDR1 LNHDA, CDR2 SQIVND (reference sequence). The CDR3 spans 15 residues. The CDR3: CASSSDRGRSYGYTF. The DNA of the CDR3 is TGTGCCAGTAGTTCAGACAGGGGGCGCAGCTATGGCTACACCTTC.

This clone was seen a single time. The gene calls are TRBV19 and TRBJ1-2; TRBD1 matches at 8 bases. Germline CDR1 LNHDA, CDR2 SQIVND (reference sequence). The V segment lost 3 bases and the J segment 3 bases; nucleotides outside the gene matches: 9. The CDR3 is 16 residues long. The CDR3 region has the DNA TGTGCCAGTAGTATGTCAGGGGGCGTTATGGACTATGGCTACACCTTC. Its translation: CASSMSGGVMDYGYTF.

V gene TRBV19 combines with J gene TRBJ1-2; 9 bases agree with TRBD1. Germline CDR1 is LNHDA and CDR2 is SQIVND (reference sequence). The V gene end was trimmed by 3 bases and the J gene end by 2 bases; junction bases not matched to a gene: 4. The CDR3 length is 15 residues. The CDR3 region is CASSIAGTGNYGYTF. In nucleotides, the CDR3 is TGTGCCAGTAGTATCGCCGGGACAGGGAACTATGGCTACACCTTC.

V usage is TRBV27 and J usage is TRBJ1-2; the match to TRBD1 covers 11 bases. Losses at the gene ends were 0 bases for V and 3 bases for J; bases not matched to a gene: 6. The germline gives CDR1 MNHEY, CDR2 SMNVEV (reference sequence). This CDR3 contains 17 residues. The CDR3 DNA reads TGTGCCAGCAGTTTATCCGGACAGGGGGCGGTTGACTATGGCTACACCTTC. As protein: CASSLSGQGAVDYGYTF.